The clone carrying this TCR beta chain was observed at least ten times. Its specificity is unknown. CDR1 and CDR2 (germline): SEHNR, FQNEAQ (reference sequence). The CDR3 sequence is 15 residues long. V was pared by 5 bases and J by 7 bases, with 18 bases between. The data derive from a study of liver allograft versus peripheral blood T cells. Study-level background: The study compared liver allograft T cell receptor repertoires against peripheral blood repertoires of liver transplant recipients.

TCRdb ran MiXCR on the reads and lists one entry per CDR3 protein. Seen here are several thousand distinct CDR3 sequences, roughly 15% observed once, and the top ten hold over 7%. Study results and caveats: Repertoires found inside liver allografts reportedly differed from T cell receptor repertoires in peripheral blood.

The chain has TRBV7-9 and TRBJ1-3; D is ambiguous. The receptor was isolated from a human patient who had a liver transplant. Among the T cells, some may be from the graft donor. CDR3 region: CASSAFSSLRNTIYF. The CDR3 nucleotides read TGTGCCAGCAGCGCCTTCTCATCACTACGGAACACCATATATTTT. Looking up the rest from reference TRBV7-9 and TRBJ1-3 gives the full variable domain: DTGVSQNPRHKITKRGQNVTFRCDPISEHNRLYWYRQTLGQGPEFLTYFQNEAQLEKSRLLSDRFSAERPKGSFSTLEIQRTEQGDSAMYLCASSAFSSLRNTIYFGEGSWLTVV.